These 32 T cell receptor beta chains were all obtained from the same sample, sequenced in a study of breast tumors, draining lymph nodes, adjacent tissues (dated by TCRdb to 2015 to 2016). The lymph node samples were taken from the axillary draining lymph nodes of breast cancer patients. The method behind the library was multiplex PCR. Sequencing used an Illumina HiSeq 2000. TCRdb reworked the public reads: Q25 trimming with fastp, MiXCR clone assembly, productive beta chains retained. Here each entry gathers all rows of one CDR3 protein and keeps the most common genes and DNA. The sample contains about 80,000 distinct CDR3 sequences, roughly 19% of them found a single time. Jointly, the top ten make up 2% to 3% of the sample. Sequencing was performed on axillary lymph node tissue. These receptors were obtained from a female donor with breast cancer. Some clones in this sample may be carry-over from other donors' samples.

This clonotype was seen at least ten times. The chain is built from TRBV28 and TRBJ1-2; 7 bases map to TRBD1. Germline V CDR1 and CDR2: MDHEN, SYDVKM. The CDR3 is 12 amino acids. V lost 10 bases to trimming and J lost 7 bases; unmatched junction nucleotides: 9. CDR3 sequence (DNA): TGTGCCACTTCCCAGGACAGGCGTGGCTACACCTTC. This translates into CATSQDRRGYTF.

This clonotype was seen repeatedly, ten times or more. This chain links TRBV7-2 with TRBJ1-6; tentatively, D is TRBD1 (6 bases). The CDR3 loop spans 15 amino acids. Germline lookup yields CDR1 SGHTA and CDR2 FQGNSA. V gave up 5 bases and J gave up 5 bases, with 13 bases separating them. In nucleotides, the CDR3 is TGTGCCAGCAGCAGGTGGACAGTAAATAATTCACCCCTCCACTTT. It codes for CASSRWTVNNSPLHF.

Many counts were recorded for this clonotype. This chain connects TRBV4-3 to TRBJ1-3, with 7 bases lining up with TRBD1. The CDR3 is 15 residues long. After removal of 0 bases from V and 4 bases from J, the junction contained 3 bases not matched to a gene. The germline CDR1 and CDR2 sequences are LGHNA and YSLEER. The CDR3 spells CASSQDRGGGNTIYF. The CDR3 bases are TGCGCCAGCAGCCAAGACAGGGGGGGGGGAAACACCATATATTTT.

The V gene is TRBV6-1, the J gene TRBJ2-2; tentative D call: TRBD1 (6 bases). The germline gives CDR1 MNHNS, CDR2 SASEGT. The V and J ends lost 3 bases and 4 bases respectively, with 12 bases between them. The CDR3 sequence is 15 residues long. The CDR3: CASSDSGAGTGELFF. The DNA for the CDR3 is TGTGCCAGCAGTGACTCAGGGGCGGGCACCGGGGAGCTGTTTTTT.

Note on this clonotype: A much larger clonotype is one base distant, so this may be a read error. The V gene is TRBV5-1, the J gene TRBJ1-2, with unresolved D. Germline loops: CDR1 SGHRS, CDR2 YFSETQ. The CDR3 runs 14 residues. CDR3 nucleotides: TGCGCCAGCAGCTTGGCCTCGGGAAACTATGGCTACGCCTTC. It is translated as CASSLASGNYGYAF.

This clonotype was observed a handful of times. This chain joins TRBV28 and TRBJ2-7; TRBD1 agrees at 8 bases. The CDR3 is 16 residues long. V was pared by 5 bases and J by 5 bases, with 14 bases of the junction left unmatched. The germline V gene has CDR1 MDHEN and CDR2 SYDVKM. The CDR3 region is CASSPPPGGGLDEQYF. The CDR3 region has the DNA TGTGCCAGCAGTCCCCCACCAGGGGGCGGTCTGGACGAGCAGTACTTC.

In this sample, this clonotype turned up many times. V gene TRBV5-4 combines with J gene TRBJ1-4, with 10 bases that match TRBD1. There are 14 residues in the CDR3. Germline V gene data show CDR1 as SGHNT and CDR2 as YYREEE (reference sequence). V trimming: 4 bases; J trimming: 7 bases; junction bases outside the gene matches: 4. CDR3 coding DNA: TGTGCCAGCAGCGTAGACAGGGGGCGTGAAAAACTGTTTTTT. It is translated as CASSVDRGREKLFF.

The CDR3 nucleotides are TGTGCCAGCAGTTTATCCTGGGCCGGGGGTGGCTATGGCTACACCTTC. Encoded protein: CASSLSWAGGGYGYTF. The gene calls are TRBV27 and TRBJ1-2; D is possibly TRBD1 (5 bases). V lost 0 bases and J lost 4, with 15 bases in between. The CDR3 consists of 16 residues. Germline V gene lookup returns CDR1 MNHEY and CDR2 SMNVEV (reference sequence).

With respect to this clonotype: The conserved final phenylalanine or tryptophan is absent from the CDR3, which likely points to a read error. V gene TRBV20-1 combines with J gene TRBJ1-5, with 7 bases matching TRBD1. The CDR3 covers 14 residues. The ends lost 3 bases at V and 7 bases at J; junction bases unmatched: 9. CDR1 and CDR2 from the germline V gene are DFQATT and SNEGSKA (reference sequence). CDR3 DNA: TGCAGTGCTAGCGCCAGGGGGTTTGGACAGCCCCAGCATTCT. It encodes CSASARGFGQPQHS.

This clonotype was detected many times. The chain links TRBV6-2 or TRBV6-3 to TRBJ2-7, with 11 bases aligning to TRBD1. J was trimmed by 2 bases and V by 4 bases; bases with no gene match: 1. Germline CDR1 MNHEY, CDR2 SVGEGT. CDR3 length: 14 amino acids. CDR3 nucleotide sequence: TGTGCCAGCAGTTGGGGACAGGGGGCCTACGAGCAGTACTTC. Translated: CASSWGQGAYEQYF.

This clonotype has ten or more counts. This chain joins TRBV9 and TRBJ2-7; 9 bases match TRBD2. V shed 2 bases, J shed 3 bases, and the junction held 6 bases outside the gene matches. The CDR3 has 15 amino acids. Germline V gene lookup returns CDR1 SGDLS and CDR2 YYNGEE. CDR3 DNA sequence: TGTGCCAGCAGCGTGGGAGGGACTAGCTACTACGAGCAGTACTTC. This encodes CASSVGGTSYYEQYF.

This clonotype was picked up many times. The chain joins TRBV12-3 or TRBV12-4 to TRBJ1-5; 7 bases align to TRBD1. CDR3 length equals 13 residues. The V and J ends lost 8 bases and 7 bases, in that order; junction bases with no gene match: 8. The chain's CDR3 is CASATGSLQPQHF. As DNA, the CDR3 is TGTGCCAGCGCGACAGGGAGCCTCCAGCCCCAGCATTTT.

Many counts were recorded for this clonotype. The rearrangement joins TRBV14 to TRBJ2-7, with D possibly TRBD1 on 5 matching bases. CDR3 length equals 15 residues. Trimming left V 1 base short and J 9 bases short, with 19 bases between. The V gene's germline CDR1 is SGHDN and CDR2 FVKESK. CDR3 DNA sequence: TGTGCCAGCAGCCAAGTAAGCAGGGTTGGTACACCGCAGTACTTC. Protein product: CASSQVSRVGTPQYF. Drawing the rest from reference TRBV14 and TRBJ2-7, the complete variable domain is EAGVTQFPSHSVIEKGQTVTLRCDPISGHDNLYWYRRVMGKEIKFLLHFVKESKQDESGMPNNRFLAERTGGTYSTLKVQPAELEDSGVYFCASSQVSRVGTPQYFGPGTRLTVT.

A word on this clonotype: A much bigger clone sits one base away, suggesting this may be a read error. The missing conserved phenylalanine or tryptophan at the end of this CDR3 makes a read error likely. The chain employs TRBV4-3 and TRBJ2-5; possible D gene TRBD2, 7 bases. The CDR3 is 16 residues long. V was clipped by 0 bases and J by 5 bases, with 16 bases between them. Germline-derived CDR1 and CDR2 are LGHNA and YSLEER. CDR3 protein: CASSQERGRGGETQYS. As DNA, the CDR3 is TGCGCCAGCAGCCAAGAAAGAGGCAGGGGAGGGGAGACCCAGTACTCC.

The rearrangement uses TRBV6-1 and TRBJ2-2, with D tentatively TRBD2 (6 bases). Germline V gives CDR1 MNHNS, CDR2 SASEGT. There are 18 residues in the CDR3. The V end was cut by 6 bases, the J end by 0 bases, with 20 bases between. CDR3 coding DNA: TGTGCCAGCAGCGAAAATCAGGATAGCGGCTCGAACACCGGGGAGCTGTTTTTT. As protein: CASSENQDSGSNTGELFF.

With respect to this clonotype: This may stem from a read error, because a much larger clone lies one nucleotide away. J is TRBJ1-2 and V is TRBV28, with D hard to call. Between the trimmed V and J ends, which lost 2 bases and 3 bases, there was a span of 13 bases. Germline V lookup: CDR1 MDHEN, CDR2 SYDVKM. This CDR3 is built from 15 residues. The CDR3 here is CASSLGVGEDYGYTF. The CDR3 nucleotides read TGTGCCAGCAGTTTAGGGGTGGGCGAAGACTATGGCTACACCTTC.

This clonotype was recorded at least ten times. The genes are TRBV19 and TRBJ2-1, with D possibly being TRBD1 (6 bases). V lost 0 bases and J lost 0, with 12 bases in between. The CDR3 loop spans 17 amino acids. Germline CDR1 is LNHDA and CDR2 is SQIVND (reference sequence). The chain's CDR3 is CASSIDTTGSSYNEQFF. The CDR3 DNA sequence: TGTGCCAGTAGTATAGATACCACAGGGAGCTCCTACAATGAGCAGTTCTTC.

The sample holds many counts of this clonotype. The chain employs TRBV7-6 and TRBJ2-1; TRBD2 is a possible D gene (5 bases). Per germline, CDR1 SGHVS and CDR2 FNYEAQ. This CDR3 is 14 amino acids long. V gave up 2 bases and J gave up 7 bases, with 12 bases separating them. The CDR3 coding sequence is TGTGCCAGCAGCTTAAAGACGCGGGTTAATGAGCAGTTCTTC. Translating gives CASSLKTRVNEQFF.

This clonotype has a count of ten or more. The rearrangement joins TRBV4-1 to TRBJ2-7; unclear D gene. CDR1 is MGHRA, CDR2 YSYEKL, per germline. CDR3 length: 15 amino acids. The V and J ends lost 1 base and 3 bases respectively, with 13 bases between them. The CDR3 DNA follows: TGCGCCAGCAGCCAAGCGAGGAGCGTAGGCTACGAGCAGTACTTC. Amino acid sequence: CASSQARSVGYEQYF.

This clonotype was recorded a few times. The chain combines TRBV30 with TRBJ2-2; D uncertain. Trimming removed 2 bases from V and 4 bases from J, with 11 bases in between. The CDR3 runs 14 residues. The germline V gene has CDR1 GTSNPN and CDR2 SVGIG (reference sequence). CDR3 sequence (DNA): TGTGCCTGGAGTACTTGGGCCAGCACCGGGGAGCTGTTTTTT. This gives the protein CAWSTWASTGELFF.

This clonotype was detected many times. The V gene is TRBV19, the J gene TRBJ2-2; the D is unclear. With 5 bases removed from V and 10 bases from J, the gap between germline ends came to 11 bases. Germline assignment: CDR1 LNHDA and CDR2 SQIVND (reference sequence). The CDR3 runs 12 residues. CDR3 in DNA: TGTGCCAGTAGTCCGGGCCGATCGGAGCTGTTTTTT. As protein: CASSPGRSELFF.

With regard to this clonotype: A much larger clone sits a single nucleotide away, making a read error possible. The chain has TRBV11-3 and TRBJ2-1; a possible D gene is TRBD2 (5 bases). From germline, CDR1 is SGHNT and CDR2 YENEEA. Trimming removed 5 bases at V and 8 bases at J, with 19 bases between. The CDR3 is made up of 15 amino acids. The CDR3 DNA reads TGTGCCAGCAGCCCCCCAGCCCAAGGAGGCTATGAGCAGTTCTTC. Translating gives CASSPPAQGGYEQFF. The whole variable domain, remainder taken from reference TRBV11-3 and TRBJ2-1, is EAGVVQSPRYKIIEKKQPVAFWCNPISGHNTLYWYLQNLGQGPELLIRYENEEAVDDSQLPKDRFSAERLKGVDSTLKIQPAELGDSAVYLCASSPPAQGGYEQFFGPGTRLTVL.

There are many counts of this clonotype. The chain joins TRBV12-3 or TRBV12-4 to TRBJ2-7; possible D gene TRBD1, 6 bases. V shed 5 bases and J shed 7 bases, with 18 bases lying between them. This CDR3 is 14 amino acids long. Here the CDR3 reads CASSPSGTFPEQYF. The DNA of the CDR3 is TGTGCCAGCAGTCCATCCGGGACATTTCCGGAGCAGTACTTC.

As for this clonotype: At one end the junction does not follow the germline gene, possibly because of a read error. The chain joins TRBV7-2 to TRBJ2-5; a possible D gene is TRBD2 (6 bases). CDR1 is SGHTA and CDR2 is FQGNSA in the germline V gene. This CDR3 contains 16 residues. CDR3 loop: CASSLAAARGQGTQHF. CDR3 nucleotide sequence: TGTGCCAGCAGCTTAGCGGCAGCGCGGGGCCAAGGGACCCAGCACTTC.

This clonotype was counted at least ten times. This sequence joins TRBV6-6 and TRBJ2-2; maybe TRBD2 (6 bases). The CDR3 contains 12 residues. Germline CDR1 is MNHNY and CDR2 is SVGAGI (reference sequence). Trimming cost V 6 bases and J 5 bases, with 7 bases left between them. CDR3 amino acids: CASRGGTGELFF. CDR3 DNA sequence: TGTGCCAGCAGGGGAGGAACCGGGGAGCTGTTTTTT.

This clonotype was seen at least ten times. The chain links TRBV5-1 to TRBJ2-5; D remains ambiguous. V lost 0 bases, J lost 4 bases, and 7 bases lay in between. The CDR3 runs 13 residues. The germline V gene has CDR1 SGHRS and CDR2 YFSETQ. DNA for the CDR3: TGCGCCAGCAGCTTGGTAGGGTCAGAGACCCAGTACTTC. Its translation is CASSLVGSETQYF.

With respect to this clonotype: A much larger clone sits a single nucleotide away, making a read error possible. The CDR3 ends on some other residue instead of the conserved phenylalanine or tryptophan, so this is likely a read error. The CDR3 bases are TGTGCCAGCAGGAGACTAGCGGGCCCCTACGAGCAGTACCTC. This sequence encodes CASRRLAGPYEQYL. This chain links TRBV11-2 with TRBJ2-7, with 10 bases identical to TRBD2. Germline assignment: CDR1 SGHAT and CDR2 FQNNGV. V dropped 6 bases and J dropped 2; count of bases not matched to a gene: 4. The CDR3 is made up of 14 amino acids.

This sequence joins TRBV28 and TRBJ1-2; 7 positions agree with TRBD1. V lost 5 bases, J lost 7 bases, and 10 bases stayed unmatched. The CDR3 totals 14 residues. CDR1 MDHEN and CDR2 SYDVKM come from the germline V gene. CDR3 region: CASSQGGHSGGYTF. The CDR3 DNA sequence: TGTGCCAGCAGTCAAGGGGGCCACTCGGGTGGCTACACCTTC.

With regard to this clonotype: This may come from a read error, since a much larger clone is one base off. CDR3: CASSLNIGVTDEKLFF. CDR3 nucleotide sequence: TGTGCCAGCAGCTTAAATATAGGGGTAACTGATGAAAAACTGTTTTTT. The chain has TRBV11-3 and TRBJ1-4, with a possible D match to TRBD1 (5 bases). Germline assignment: CDR1 SGHNT and CDR2 YENEEA. The CDR3 has 16 amino acids. Using reference TRBV11-3 and TRBJ1-4 for the parts outside the CDR3, the full variable domain is EAGVVQSPRYKIIEKKQPVAFWCNPISGHNTLYWYLQNLGQGPELLIRYENEEAVDDSQLPKDRFSAERLKGVDSTLKIQPAELGDSAVYLCASSLNIGVTDEKLFFGSGTQLSVL.

Points on this clonotype: A much larger clone lies a single base off, so this may be a read error. V gene TRBV5-1 combines with J gene TRBJ2-1, with D perhaps given as TRBD1 or TRBD2 (5 bases each). The CDR3 runs to 14 residues. Germline CDR1 is SGHRS and CDR2 is YFSETQ. The CDR3 sequence is CASGFRDVPREQFF. The CDR3 DNA sequence: TGCGCCAGCGGCTTCCGGGACGTCCCCCGCGAGCAGTTCTTC.

This clonotype was recorded many times. The gene calls are TRBV20-1 and TRBJ2-7, with 8 positions matching TRBD1. Trimming at V came to 5 bases and at J to 3 bases, leaving 9 bases not matched to a gene. CDR1 DFQATT and CDR2 SNEGSKA come from the germline V gene (reference sequence). The CDR3 is 14 residues long. The CDR3 here is CSAFLPGGNYEQYF. The CDR3 nucleotides read TGCAGTGCTTTCCTCCCAGGGGGCAACTACGAGCAGTACTTC.

A note on this clonotype: A read error may be the cause here, since a much bigger clone is one base away. The gene calls are TRBV15 and TRBJ2-1, with a weak D call TRBD2 (7 bases). Trimming removed 6 bases from V and 7 bases from J, with 16 bases in between. The germline CDR1 and CDR2 sequences are LNHNV and YYDKDF (reference sequence). The length of the CDR3 is 14 residues. CDR3 sequence reads: CATRGGGGKNEQFF. The CDR3 region has the DNA TGTGCCACCAGAGGGGGGGGTGGTAAGAATGAGCAGTTCTTC.